These T cell receptor beta chains were read from a single sample in a study of cytomegalovirus exposure and HLA in healthy donors. Only in-frame clones appear in the TCRdb table, and some are missing; sequencing was by immunoSEQ multiplex PCR. The sample includes 100,000 to 150,000 clones, 80% of them seen just once. The sequencing sample was made of PBMCs. Receptors were obtained from a woman in her forties in good health and CMV-seronegative. The CDR3 runs from the conserved cysteine through the conserved F or W. A D gene is named only where the DNA matches it firmly. The listing skips clone size in some rows; elsewhere it reads once, few, many or a size class.

j_gene	abundance	d_gene	v_gene	CDR3aa	CDR3nt
TRBJ1-6	.	.	TRBV7-2	CASSLERGSPLHF	TGTGCCAGCAGCTTAGAAAGGGGGTCACCCCTCCACTTT
TRBJ1-2	.	.	TRBV4-1	CASSQGGGRGYGYTF	TGCGCCAGCAGCCAAGGGGGGGGGCGGGGGTATGGCTACACCTTC
TRBJ1-5	once	.	TRBV6-7	CASSYSHSRNSNQPQHF	TGTGCCAGCAGTTACTCGCATAGCAGAAATAGCAATCAGCCCCAGCATTTT
TRBJ2-2	.	.	TRBV9	CASSASDGELFF	TGTGCCAGCAGCGCCAGCGACGGGGAGCTGTTTTTT
TRBJ1-5	.	.	TRBV27	CASSYQGIGQPQHF	TGTGCCAGCAGTTACCAGGGGATCGGTCAGCCCCAGCATTTT
TRBJ2-7	.	.	TRBV25-1	CASSGVYEQYF	TGTGCCAGCAGTGGAGTTTACGAGCAGTACTTC
TRBJ2-2	once	.	TRBV28	CASSYGLTNTGELFF	TGTGCCAGCAGCTACGGACTTACGAACACCGGGGAGCTGTTTTTT
TRBJ1-2	.	.	TRBV4-2	CASSQDSLGAGYGYTF	TGTGCCAGCAGCCAAGATTCGTTAGGGGCGGGGTATGGCTACACCTTC
TRBJ2-1	.	TRBD2	TRBV6-5	CASGTSASYNEQFF	TGTGCCAGCGGGACTAGCGCATCCTACAATGAGCAGTTCTTC
TRBJ1-1	.	TRBD1	TRBV4-3	CASSRYRGKPNTEAFF	TGCGCCAGCAGCCGGTACAGGGGCAAACCGAACACTGAAGCTTTCTTT
TRBJ2-1	.	.	TRBV2	CASSEKGRVSYNEQFF	TGTGCCAGCAGTGAAAAGGGCAGGGTCAGTTACAATGAGCAGTTCTTC
TRBJ2-3	.	.	TRBV29-1	CSVETVTEGPDTQYF	TGCAGCGTTGAAACAGTGACCGAGGGCCCAGATACGCAGTATTTT
TRBJ1-1	.	.	TRBV19	CASSPGDTEAFF	TGTGCCAGTAGTCCGGGGGACACTGAAGCTTTCTTT